One sample yielded the 29 T cell receptor beta chains listed below, sequenced in a study of CD8+ T cells in alopecia areata. Extraction and reverse transcription of RNA yielded cDNA as the sequencing template. Method: immunoSEQ multiplex PCR; TCRdb's copy keeps in-frame clones and lacks some. Of some 100,000 clones in the sample, around 58% were seen once. The treatment is: oral pan-JAK inhibitor, 5-10 mg twice daily. The specimen comprised CD8+ T cells sorted from blood, sampled at week 4, from a patient treated with tofacitinib. The receptor set was obtained from a human donor with alopecia areata.

The genes are TRBV30 and TRBJ1-2; D is perhaps TRBD1 (6 bases). In germline, CDR1 is GTSNPN, CDR2 SVGIG (reference sequence). The V end was cut by 5 bases, the J end by 8 bases, with 9 bases between. The CDR3 is 10 residues long. CDR3 sequence reads: CAWAGDGYTF. In DNA, the CDR3 is TGTGCCTGGGCAGGGGACGGCTACACCTTC. The full variable domain, its missing parts supplied by reference TRBV30 and TRBJ1-2, is SQTIHQWPATLVQPVGSPLSLECTVEGTSNPNLYWYRQAAGRGLQLLFYSVGIGQISSEVPQNLSASRPQDRQFILSSKKLLLSDSGFYLCAWAGDGYTFGSGTRLTVV.

This clone appeared a few times. The chain links TRBV29-1 to TRBJ2-7; D ambiguous. CDR1 is SQVTM and CDR2 is ANQGSEA in the germline V gene. The CDR3 covers 13 residues. The V end lost 7 bases, the J end lost 4 bases, and 17 bases lay between the germline ends. CDR3 amino acids: CSAELPATYEQYF. The CDR3 nucleotides are TGCAGCGCCGAACTACCAGCGACTTACGAGCAGTACTTC.

Here the CDR3 reads CASSDQTYSNQPQHF. DNA of the CDR3: TGTGCCAGCAGTGACCAGACCTATAGCAATCAGCCCCAGCATTTT. This chain connects TRBV27 to TRBJ1-5; D uncertain. This CDR3 spans 15 amino acids. V was shortened by 5 bases and J by 0 bases, with 11 bases between the two germline ends. CDR1 is MNHEY and CDR2 is SMNVEV in the germline V gene (reference sequence).

The CDR3: CASRGFVDTIYF. CDR3 DNA sequence: TGTGCCAGCAGGGGATTTGTTGACACCATATATTTT. This rearrangement joins TRBV2 to TRBJ1-3; D remains ambiguous. Germline lookup yields CDR1 SNHLY and CDR2 FYNNEI. V lost 6 bases, J lost 8 bases, and 11 bases lay in between. The CDR3 covers 12 residues.

The rearrangement links TRBV14 to TRBJ1-2; D uncertain. The CDR3 loop spans 15 amino acids. Looked up from germline, CDR1 is SGHDN and CDR2 is FVKESK. Trimming removed 1 base at V and 5 bases at J, with 14 bases between. CDR3 coding DNA: TGTGCCAGCAGCCAAGGTGTTTATACAGATTATGGCTACACCTTC. Translation gives CASSQGVYTDYGYTF.

The rearrangement links TRBV15 to TRBJ2-5; D uncertain. V was clipped by 8 bases and J by 4 bases, with 20 bases between them. Germline values: CDR1 LNHNV, CDR2 YYDKDF (reference sequence). The length of the CDR3 is 15 residues. The chain's CDR3 is CATHAPMVSGETQYF. The CDR3 DNA is TGTGCCACCCACGCACCAATGGTCAGTGGAGAGACCCAGTACTTC.

The chain joins TRBV29-1 to TRBJ1-2, with 11 bases lining up with TRBD1. The CDR3 totals 12 residues. After removal of 7 bases from V and 4 bases from J, the junction contained 2 bases not matched to a gene. CDR1 SQVTM and CDR2 ANQGSEA come from the germline V gene. CDR3 sequence reads: CSADRGPYGYTF. The DNA of the CDR3 is TGCAGCGCGGACAGGGGGCCCTATGGCTACACCTTC.

This sequence joins TRBV6-4 and TRBJ1-6, with D unresolved. Looked up from germline, CDR1 is MRHNA and CDR2 is SNTAGT. Between the trimmed V and J ends, which lost 3 bases and 11 bases, there was a span of 11 bases. CDR3 length: 13 amino acids. The CDR3 spells CASSDRLETPLHF. The CDR3 DNA is TGTGCCAGCAGTGATAGGCTGGAGACACCCCTCCACTTT.

This clone was detected only a few times. This CDR3 is also generated by other DNA sequences in the sample. The chain links TRBV30 to TRBJ1-5, with TRBD1 identical over 7 bases. This CDR3 region has 14 residues. The J segment lost 7 bases and the V segment lost 2 bases, leaving 8 bases of the junction unmatched. Germline V gene sequence: CDR1 GTSNPN, CDR2 SVGIG (reference sequence). In DNA form, the CDR3 reads TGTGCCTGGAGTCCCACAGGGGCACGCCAGCCCCAGCATTTT. Its protein product is CAWSPTGARQPQHF.

V and J are TRBV29-1 and TRBJ2-2; possibly TRBD1 or TRBD2 for D (5 bases each). The CDR3 runs 13 residues. The germline V and J ends were trimmed by 4 bases and 3 bases, with 9 bases remaining between them. Germline CDR1 is SQVTM and CDR2 is ANQGSEA. CDR3 sequence (DNA): TGCAGCGTTGGAGGGGCGTACACCGGGGAGCTGTTTTTT. This translates into CSVGGAYTGELFF.

This clone was picked up a small number of times. The chain links TRBV27 to TRBJ1-5; a weak D match, TRBD1 (6 bases). Trimming pared 2 bases from V and 1 base from J, leaving 9 bases between. This CDR3 has 15 amino acids. Germline CDR1 and CDR2: MNHEY and SMNVEV (reference sequence). The CDR3 region has the DNA TGTGCCAGCAGTTTAGGGGGGGCCAGCAATCAGCCCCAGCATTTT. It yields the protein CASSLGGASNQPQHF.

The chain combines TRBV29-1 with TRBJ1-1, with D possibly TRBD1 on 5 matching bases. The germline V gene has CDR1 SQVTM and CDR2 ANQGSEA. V was shortened by 8 bases and J by 1 base, with 8 bases between the two germline ends. This CDR3 is 11 amino acids long. CDR3 sequence reads: CSQTENTEAFF. CDR3 DNA: TGCAGCCAGACAGAGAACACTGAAGCTTTCTTT.

This clone was counted a few times. The rearrangement links TRBV7-9 to TRBJ2-1; TRBD2 matches 8 bases. Per germline, CDR1 SEHNR and CDR2 FQNEAQ (reference sequence). V shed 5 bases and J 6 bases; nucleotides not matched to a gene: 6. The length of the CDR3 is 14 residues. CDR3 residues: CASSAGTRVNEQFF. In nucleotides, the CDR3 is TGTGCCAGCAGCGCTGGGACTAGGGTCAATGAGCAGTTCTTC.

As regards this clone: Other DNA sequences from this sample encode an identical CDR3 as well. The chain is built from TRBV29-1 and TRBJ2-7; D gene ambiguous. The CDR3 runs 11 residues. V lost 1 base and J lost 0, with 1 base in between. Germline lookup yields CDR1 SQVTM and CDR2 ANQGSEA. CDR3 nucleotides: TGCAGCGTTGAAGCCTCCTACGAGCAGTACTTC. Its translation: CSVEASYEQYF.

V and J are TRBV29-1 and TRBJ2-7; possibly TRBD1 or TRBD2 for D (6 bases each). CDR3 size: 12 residues. Germline V gives CDR1 SQVTM, CDR2 ANQGSEA. V dropped 2 bases and J dropped 4 bases, with 9 bases sitting between them. The CDR3 protein is CSVERGEYEQYF. In DNA form, the CDR3 reads TGCAGCGTTGAAAGGGGGGAATACGAGCAGTACTTC.

The chain employs TRBV27 and TRBJ2-7, with D perhaps being TRBD1 or TRBD2 (6 bases each). The V gene lost 6 bases and the J gene lost 5 bases, with 11 bases spanning the gap. CDR3 length equals 12 residues. Germline CDR1 and CDR2: MNHEY and SMNVEV (reference sequence). This CDR3 reads CASSQRGDEQYF. In DNA form, the CDR3 reads TGTGCCAGCAGCCAAAGGGGGGACGAGCAGTACTTC.

Comment on this clone: Other DNA sequences of this sample code for an identical CDR3. The rearrangement links TRBV30 to TRBJ2-5; D is unclear. CDR3 length equals 10 residues. Germline values: CDR1 GTSNPN, CDR2 SVGIG (reference sequence). Trimming shortened V by 3 bases and J by 5 bases, and 4 bases separated the two germline ends. CDR3 bases: TGTGCCTGGAGGGGCGAGACCCAGTACTTC. Translating it yields CAWRGETQYF.

The chain is built from TRBV7-9 and TRBJ1-6; D is unresolved. The CDR3 consists of 12 residues. Germline V gene sequence: CDR1 SEHNR, CDR2 FQNEAQ (reference sequence). V dropped 8 bases and J dropped 8 bases, with 10 bases sitting between them. The CDR3 spells CASSAWDSPLHF. The DNA of the CDR3 is TGTGCCAGCTCCGCTTGGGATTCACCCCTCCACTTT.

J is TRBJ2-2 and V is TRBV28, with no clear D. There are 14 residues in the CDR3. CDR1 is MDHEN and CDR2 is SYDVKM in the germline V gene. Trimming stripped 3 bases from V and 3 bases from J, with 8 bases between. The CDR3 region has the DNA TGTGCCAGCAGTTTGTTACAGTACACCGGGGAGCTGTTTTTT. Protein sequence: CASSLLQYTGELFF. The full variable domain, with the rest looked up from reference TRBV28 and TRBJ2-2, is DVKVTQSSRYLVKRTGEKVFLECVQDMDHENMFWYRQDPGLGLRLIYFSYDVKMKEKGDIPEGYSVSREKKERFSLILESASTNQTSMYLCASSLLQYTGELFFGEGSRLTVL.

This clone has more than one count but fewer than ten. This chain connects TRBV29-1 to TRBJ2-2; 7 nucleotides match TRBD1. Germline V gives CDR1 SQVTM, CDR2 ANQGSEA. After removal of 7 bases from V and 11 bases from J, the junction contained 7 bases not matched to a gene. This CDR3 is 11 amino acids long. The CDR3 is CSASQGFELFF. As DNA, the CDR3 is TGCAGCGCGTCACAGGGGTTTGAGCTGTTTTTT.

This clone was picked up a small number of times. The chain joins TRBV29-1 to TRBJ1-2; 7 bases line up with TRBD1. The CDR3 sequence is 13 residues long. Germline V gene lookup returns CDR1 SQVTM and CDR2 ANQGSEA. CDR3: CGILTGLSYGYTF. As DNA, the CDR3 is TGCGGGATTCTGACAGGGTTGAGCTATGGCTACACCTTC.

V is TRBV29-1 and J is TRBJ2-1; 9 nucleotides agree with TRBD1. The junction had 5 bases not matched to a gene; V was cut back by 3 bases and J by 5 bases. CDR1 and CDR2 (germline): SQVTM, ANQGSEA. The CDR3 has 14 amino acids. The CDR3: CSVDRDREDNEQFF. The DNA for the CDR3 is TGCAGCGTTGACCGGGACAGGGAGGACAATGAGCAGTTCTTC.

V and J are TRBV25-1 and TRBJ2-7, with D perhaps TRBD1 or TRBD2 (5 bases each). This CDR3 spans 14 amino acids. Looked up from germline, CDR1 is MGHDK and CDR2 is SYGVNS. Trimming took off 6 bases at V and 3 bases at J, with 15 bases between the two ends. The CDR3 protein is CASSPRGGGYEQYF. CDR3 sequence (DNA): TGTGCCAGCAGCCCGAGGGGCGGAGGCTACGAGCAGTACTTC.

The rearrangement links TRBV27 to TRBJ2-6; TRBD1 is a possible D gene (6 bases). Trimming removed 8 bases at V and 2 bases at J, with 13 bases between. CDR1 and CDR2 from the germline V gene are MNHEY and SMNVEV (reference sequence). The CDR3 contains 15 residues. CDR3 coding DNA: TGTGCCAGCGCCCCCGCAGGGGCTGGGGCCAACGTCCTGACTTTC. It encodes CASAPAGAGANVLTF.

The chain links TRBV30 to TRBJ1-3; D uncertain. The germline CDR1 and CDR2 sequences are GTSNPN and SVGIG (reference sequence). V lost 4 bases, J lost 7 bases, and 14 bases lay in between. This CDR3 comprises 13 residues. CDR3 protein: CAWMIPTVNTIYF. The CDR3 DNA reads as TGTGCCTGGATGATACCAACCGTGAACACCATATATTTT.

The chain joins TRBV30 to TRBJ1-1; TRBD1 might be the D (6 bases). The CDR3 totals 15 residues. Trimming took off 2 bases at V and 0 bases at J, with 13 bases between the two ends. Germline-derived CDR1 and CDR2 are GTSNPN and SVGIG (reference sequence). This CDR3 reads CAWSSLGTLNTEAFF. The CDR3 DNA is TGTGCCTGGAGTTCACTAGGGACACTGAACACTGAAGCTTTCTTT.

This chain uses TRBV7-8 with TRBJ2-5, with D tentatively TRBD1 or TRBD2 (6 bases each). The CDR3 runs 18 residues. Trimming left V 4 bases short and J 5 bases short, with 26 bases between. Germline assignment: CDR1 SGHVS and CDR2 FQNEAQ. The CDR3, as DNA: TGTGCCAGCAGCTCATTGGTCCTAGCGTTGGGGGCTCGTGAGACCCAGTACTTC. It encodes CASSSLVLALGARETQYF.

The J gene is TRBJ1-2, the V gene TRBV20-1, with D possibly TRBD1 on 5 matching bases. The CDR3 length is 11 residues. Germline V CDR1 and CDR2: DFQATT, SNEGSKA (reference sequence). The CDR3 is CSAGDNYGYTF. The CDR3 DNA reads TGCTCGGCGGGGGACAACTATGGCTACACCTTC.

V gene TRBV29-1 combines with J gene TRBJ2-7, with TRBD1 as a possible D gene (5 bases). Trimming pared 4 bases from V and 1 base from J, leaving 11 bases between. The CDR3 totals 13 residues. Germline V gene sequence: CDR1 SQVTM, CDR2 ANQGSEA. As DNA, the CDR3 is TGCAGCGTTGGACAGACAATTTCCTACGAGCAGTACTTC. As protein: CSVGQTISYEQYF.